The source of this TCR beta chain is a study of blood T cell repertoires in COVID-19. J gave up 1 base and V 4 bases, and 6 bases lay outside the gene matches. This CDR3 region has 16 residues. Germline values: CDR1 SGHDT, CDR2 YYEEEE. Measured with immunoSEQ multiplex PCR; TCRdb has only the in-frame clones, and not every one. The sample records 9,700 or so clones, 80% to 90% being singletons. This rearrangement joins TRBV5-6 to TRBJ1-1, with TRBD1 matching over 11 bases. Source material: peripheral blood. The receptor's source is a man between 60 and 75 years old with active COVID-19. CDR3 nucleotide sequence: TGTGCCAGCAGCCCGGACAGGGGGCGGGCGAACACTGAAGCTTTCTTT. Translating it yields CASSPDRGRANTEAFF. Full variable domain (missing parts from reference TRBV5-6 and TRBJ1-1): DAGVTQSPTHLIKTRGQQVTLRCSPKSGHDTVSWYQQALGQGPQFIFQYYEEEERQRGNFPDRFSGHQFPNYSSELNVNALLLGDSALYLCASSPDRGRANTEAFFGQGTRLTVV.